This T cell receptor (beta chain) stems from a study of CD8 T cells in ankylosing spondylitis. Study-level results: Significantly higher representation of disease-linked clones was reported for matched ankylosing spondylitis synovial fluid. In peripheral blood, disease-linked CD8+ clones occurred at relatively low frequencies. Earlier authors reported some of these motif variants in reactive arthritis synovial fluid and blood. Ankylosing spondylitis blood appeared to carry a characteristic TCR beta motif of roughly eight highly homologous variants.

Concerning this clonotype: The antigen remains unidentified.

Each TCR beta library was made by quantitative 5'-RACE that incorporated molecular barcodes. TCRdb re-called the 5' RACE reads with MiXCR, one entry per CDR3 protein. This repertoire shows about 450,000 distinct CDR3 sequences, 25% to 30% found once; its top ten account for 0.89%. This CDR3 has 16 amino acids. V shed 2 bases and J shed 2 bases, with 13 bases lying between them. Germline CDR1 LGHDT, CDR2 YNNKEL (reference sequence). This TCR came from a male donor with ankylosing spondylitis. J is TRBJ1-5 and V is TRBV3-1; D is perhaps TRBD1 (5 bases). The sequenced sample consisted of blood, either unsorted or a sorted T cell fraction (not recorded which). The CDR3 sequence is CASSQTGGGGNQPQHF. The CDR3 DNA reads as TGTGCCAGCAGCCAAACGGGGGGTGGCGGCAATCAGCCCCAGCATTTT.